This is a list of T cell receptor beta chains from one sample in a study of CD8 T cells in ankylosing spondylitis. One entry per CDR3 protein results from TCRdb running MiXCR on the 5' RACE reads. The table includes about 64,000 distinct CDR3 sequences, about 6% detected once. Material for sequencing was synovial fluid, either unsorted or a sorted T cell fraction (not recorded which). All receptors come from a male donor with ankylosing spondylitis. The CDR3 runs from the conserved cysteine through the conserved F or W. D genes are given only for firm matches. Size tells how often a clone was seen (once, few, many) or the class of an expanded clone, and some rows leave it out.

abundance	d_gene	v_gene	j_gene	CDR3nt	CDR3aa
many	TRBD2	TRBV18	TRBJ2-7	TGTGCCAGCTCGCCGGGACTAGCGGGGTCATACGAGCAGTACTTC	CASSPGLAGSYEQYF
medium-sized	TRBD2	TRBV28	TRBJ2-1	TGTGCCAGCAGTTTGGCGGGAGACTCCTACAATGAGCAGTTCTTC	CASSLAGDSYNEQFF
many	.	TRBV6-1	TRBJ2-3	TGTGCCAGCAGTGTTGAGGACACAGATACGCAGTATTTT	CASSVEDTDTQYF
many	.	TRBV29-1	TRBJ2-1	TGCAGCGTCGCCTGGGGTCCAGGGCTTAGCTCCTACAATGAGCAGTTCTTC	CSVAWGPGLSSYNEQFF
.	.	TRBV28	TRBJ1-2	TGTGCCAGCAGGGTGACAGGAACCGTTTATGGCTACACCTTC	CASRVTGTVYGYTF
.	.	TRBV2	TRBJ1-6	TGTGCCAGCAGTGAGGGGCGCAATACGATTTCACCCCTCCACTTT	CASSEGRNTISPLHF
few	.	TRBV7-9	TRBJ1-1	TGTGCCACCTACGAGAACACTGAAGCTTTCTTT	CATYENTEAFF
many	.	TRBV12-3/TRBV12-4	TRBJ2-3	TGTGCCAGCAGTTTTGGGCAGATCTACACAGATACGCAGTATTTT	CASSFGQIYTDTQYF
many	TRBD2	TRBV7-8	TRBJ2-1	TGTGCCAGCAGCTTAGGGGTTCGGCGGGAGGGATGGAATGAGCAGTTCTTC	CASSLGVRREGWNEQFF
many	.	TRBV5-6	TRBJ2-3	TGTGCCAGCACCTCGCTAGGGAGCACAGATACGCAGTATTTT	CASTSLGSTDTQYF
few	.	TRBV5-1	TRBJ2-3	TGCGCCAGTAATGACAGAGGCACAGATACGCAGTATTTT	CASNDRGTDTQYF
.	.	TRBV6-2/TRBV6-3	TRBJ2-7	TGTGCCAGCAGTCCCGGGACGCCCGAGCAGTACTTC	CASSPGTPEQYF
.	.	TRBV5-1	TRBJ2-5	TGCGCCAGCAGCTTGGGAACAGGTCAAGAGACCCAGTACTTC	CASSLGTGQETQYF
few	.	TRBV9	TRBJ1-1	TGTGCCAGCAGCGGCCCCCCCCTACAGGTCTCCACTGAAGCTTTCTTT	CASSGPPLQVSTEAFF